A selection of T cell receptor beta chains follows, all from one sample in a study of blood T cell repertoires in COVID-19. Repertoires were generated with immunoSEQ multiplex PCR, while TCRdb's copy carries only in-frame clones and drops some. The data contain 150,000 to 200,000 clones, more than 85% of them singletons. The sequenced material came from peripheral blood. The receptors come from a man aged 18-30 years with acute or convalescent COVID-19. CDR3s include the opening cysteine and the closing phenylalanine or tryptophan. Fields, in order: clone size, D gene, J gene, V gene, CDR3 DNA, CDR3 protein. The D gene is left open where the match is weak. Clone size appears in some rows only: once, few, many, or a class for an expanded clone.

- | - | TRBJ1-5 | TRBV5-6 | TGTGCCAGCAGCTCCGTAGGGGTTCGCGGTCAGCCCCAGCATTTT | CASSSVGVRGQPQHF
- | - | TRBJ2-7 | TRBV11-1 | TGTGCCAGCAGCCTACCACCCTACGAGCAGTACTTC | CASSLPPYEQYF
- | - | TRBJ2-5 | TRBV3-1/TRBV3-2 | TGTGCCAGCAGCTCTGCGGAGACCCAGTACTTC | CASSSAETQYF
- | - | TRBJ1-5 | TRBV28 | TGTGCCAGCATTCTTACTCAGGGAAACCAGCCCCAGCATTTT | CASILTQGNQPQHF
- | TRBD1 | TRBJ1-3 | TRBV15 | TGTGCCACCAGCAGCCTGGGACAGGGGGCTGGAAACACCATATATTTT | CATSSLGQGAGNTIYF
- | - | TRBJ1-4 | TRBV2 | TGTGCCAGCAGTGGCCGAGGACAGCTTAATGAAAAACTGTTTTTT | CASSGRGQLNEKLFF
- | TRBD1 | TRBJ1-2 | TRBV7-3 | TGTGCCAGCAGTCTTGGGGGACAGGGATTCTATGGCTACACCTTC | CASSLGGQGFYGYTF
- | TRBD1 | TRBJ2-7 | TRBV2 | TGTGCCTGGGACAGAGCCTACGAGCAGTACTTC | CAWDRAYEQYF
- | TRBD1 | TRBJ1-2 | TRBV10-3 | TGTGCCATCAGTGATGGGACAGAATTAACCAACTATGGCTACACCTTC | CAISDGTELTNYGYTF
- | TRBD1 | TRBJ1-2 | TRBV27 | TGTGCCAGCAGTTCGGAGTCGACAGGGTTGCACTATGGCTACACCTTC | CASSSESTGLHYGYTF
- | TRBD1 | TRBJ1-2 | TRBV6-5 | TGTGCCAGCAGTTACTCAAGGACAGGGGGCCACTATGGCTACACCTTC | CASSYSRTGGHYGYTF
once | - | TRBJ1-2 | TRBV2 | TGTGCCAGCAGTGAACTAGTGTTAGTAGGTGACTATGGCTACACCTTC | CASSELVLVGDYGYTF
many | - | TRBJ2-3 | TRBV4-1 | TGCGCCAGCAGCCTAGTCGGGGGGCGAAATACGCAGTATTTT | CASSLVGGRNTQYF
- | TRBD1 | TRBJ2-1 | TRBV30 | TGTGCCTTACCAGGGACAGGGGGCAATGAGCAGTTCTTC | CALPGTGGNEQFF
- | - | TRBJ1-2 | TRBV7-2 | TGTGCCAGCAGCTTAGCTACTAACTATGGCTACACCTTC | CASSLATNYGYTF
few | TRBD2 | TRBJ2-1 | TRBV29-1 | TGCCCCCAGCACGGGGGGGCCCGCGGTGAGCAGTTCTTC | CPQHGGARGEQFF
- | TRBD1 | TRBJ2-3 | TRBV5-5 | TGTGCCAGCAGCTTGGAAGAGACAGGGGACCTAATCTACACAGATACGCAGTATTTT | CASSLEETGDLIYTDTQYF
once | TRBD1 | TRBJ2-3 | TRBV30 | TGTGCCTGGACATCCGGGACAGGGGCCTTTACTAGCACAGATACGCAGTATTTT | CAWTSGTGAFTSTDTQYF
- | - | TRBJ2-3 | TRBV30 | TGTGCCTGGACCATAAAGGCGGGGGCTTGGGATACGCAGTATTTT | CAWTIKAGAWDTQYF
- | TRBD2 | TRBJ2-1 | TRBV10-1 | TGCGCCAGCAGGGGGACTAGCGGGGGGGTCTCCTACAATGAGCAGTTCTTC | CASRGTSGGVSYNEQFF
- | TRBD1 | TRBJ2-7 | TRBV6-5 | TGTGCCAGCACCCAACCGGGACAGTCCTACGAGCAGTACTTC | CASTQPGQSYEQYF
- | TRBD1 | TRBJ1-5 | TRBV4-1 | TGCGCCAGCAGCCAAGAAGGTAGAGGGGGCGGTCAGCCCCAGCATTTT | CASSQEGRGGGQPQHF
- | TRBD2 | TRBJ2-1 | TRBV19 | TGTGCCAGTATGGTGGCTAGCGGGGGGACCGGGAATGAGCAGTTCTTC | CASMVASGGTGNEQFF
once | - | TRBJ2-3 | TRBV7-7 | TGTGCCAGCAGCTTAGGCAGGGCAGATACGCAGTATTTT | CASSLGRADTQYF
- | - | TRBJ2-1 | TRBV5-4 | TGTGCCAGCAGCTTGGCCGTGAGGCGGCCCAATGAGCAGTTCTTC | CASSLAVRRPNEQFF
- | TRBD2 | TRBJ2-5 | TRBV3-1/TRBV3-2 | TGTGCCAGCAGCGCAGGGGGACTAGCGGGGGGCCAAGAGACCCAGTACTTC | CASSAGGLAGGQETQYF
- | TRBD1 | TRBJ2-7 | TRBV11-2 | TGTGCCAGCAGCTTAGAGACAGGGACCTACGAGCAGTACTTC | CASSLETGTYEQYF
once | - | TRBJ2-7 | TRBV3-1/TRBV3-2 | TGTGCCAGCAGCCAAGGTGCGACAGGCTACGAGCAGTACTTC | CASSQGATGYEQYF
- | - | TRBJ1-4 | TRBV7-2 | TGTGCCAGCAGTCTTCCGGGACATGGGAATGAAAAACTGTTTTTT | CASSLPGHGNEKLFF
- | TRBD2 | TRBJ2-7 | TRBV9 | TGTGCCAGCAGCGTAGGACTAGCGGGGGTCTACGAGCAGTACTTC | CASSVGLAGVYEQYF
- | - | TRBJ1-5 | TRBV19 | TGTGCCAGTACCAAGACGAAGGGGTCAGGGGCAGGCAATCAGCCCCAGCATTTT | CASTKTKGSGAGNQPQHF
- | - | TRBJ1-4 | TRBV11-2 | TGTGCCAGCAGCTTAGGAGTTAATGAAAAACTGTTTTTT | CASSLGVNEKLFF
- | TRBD1 | TRBJ1-2 | TRBV9 | TGTGCCAGCAGCGTAGGAGGACCGGGACAGCTCTATGGCTACACCTTC | CASSVGGPGQLYGYTF
once | TRBD1 | TRBJ2-1 | TRBV28 | TGTGCCAGCAGAAAGGGGACAGACTACAATGAGCAGTTCTTC | CASRKGTDYNEQFF
- | - | TRBJ1-1 | TRBV18 | TGTGCCAGCTCCCTCATCGCCGGGACAACCTATGGGAAGCACACTGAAGCTTTCTTT | CASSLIAGTTYGKHTEAFF
once | TRBD2 | TRBJ2-1 | TRBV6-5 | TGTGCCAGCAGTCCTGGGGGGGACCGCAATGAGCAGTTCTTC | CASSPGGDRNEQFF
- | - | TRBJ2-3 | TRBV29-1 | TGCAGCGTTTATCTGGGGGGAGAGGATACGCAGTATTTT | CSVYLGGEDTQYF
once | TRBD1 | TRBJ1-2 | TRBV5-1 | TGCGCCAGCAGCTACGGACAGGGAGGCGGCTACACCTTC | CASSYGQGGGYTF
- | - | TRBJ2-1 | TRBV19 | TGTGCCAGTAGTACGAACAGGGTCTCCTACAATGAGCAGTTCTTC | CASSTNRVSYNEQFF
- | - | TRBJ1-1 | TRBV12-3/TRBV12-4 | TGTGCCAGCAGACCTACAGGGTACACTGAAGCTTTCTTT | CASRPTGYTEAFF
- | TRBD1 | TRBJ2-1 | TRBV6-5 | TGTGCCAGCAGTTACTATCAGGGGGATGAGCAGTTCTTC | CASSYYQGDEQFF
- | TRBD1 | TRBJ2-4 | TRBV11-2 | TGTGCCAGCAGTCCCGGGACAGGGAAGGGAGGGATAGCCAAAAACATTCAGTACTTC | CASSPGTGKGGIAKNIQYF
- | TRBD1 | TRBJ2-1 | TRBV29-1 | TGCAGCGCAACAGGGGGCGACCCTTCCTACAATGAGCAGTTCTTC | CSATGGDPSYNEQFF
- | - | TRBJ2-1 | TRBV19 | TGTGCCAGTAGTAGAGAAGCGGGTCAGGCCAGCGATGAGCAGTTCTTC | CASSREAGQASDEQFF
- | - | TRBJ1-6 | TRBV19 | TGTGCCAGTAGTATGCAGGGGTATAATTCACCCCTCCACTTT | CASSMQGYNSPLHF
- | - | TRBJ2-1 | TRBV30 | TGTGCCGTACAACAGGGACCCTATGAGCAGTTCTTC | CAVQQGPYEQFF
- | TRBD1 | TRBJ2-5 | TRBV28 | TGTGCCAGCAGTTTGGGACAGACCACCTTCCAAGAGACCCAGTACTTC | CASSLGQTTFQETQYF
- | TRBD2 | TRBJ2-2 | TRBV6-9 | TGTGCCAGCAGTTATCGACTAGCGGGAGCCGGGGAGCTGTTTTTT | CASSYRLAGAGELFF
- | - | TRBJ2-1 | TRBV6-5 | TGTGCCAGCGGAATAGCGTACAATGAGCAGTTCTTC | CASGIAYNEQFF
- | TRBD2 | TRBJ2-2 | TRBV29-1 | TGCAGCGTAGTGACTAGCGGGGGGGCTGTCGGGGAGCTGTTTTTT | CSVVTSGGAVGELFF
once | - | TRBJ2-1 | TRBV19 | TGTGCCAGTAGTATAGGCGGGCGGGGCTTGGGCGAGCAGTTCTTC | CASSIGGRGLGEQFF
- | TRBD2 | TRBJ2-1 | TRBV6-5 | TGTGCCAGCAGTTATTCTAGCGGGGGGGCCTACAATGAGCAGTTCTTC | CASSYSSGGAYNEQFF
- | TRBD1 | TRBJ2-7 | TRBV4-1 | TGCGCCAGCAGCCAACTTTGGACAGGAATCTACGAGCAGTACTTC | CASSQLWTGIYEQYF
- | - | TRBJ2-1 | TRBV21-1 | TGTGCCAGCAGTCTAGGGGACATCCTATACAATGAGCAGTTCTTC | CASSLGDILYNEQFF
- | TRBD1 | TRBJ1-5 | TRBV5-6 | TGTGCCAGCAGCCCCAGGACAGGGAGGCAGGATCAGCCCCAGCATTTT | CASSPRTGRQDQPQHF
once | - | TRBJ1-5 | TRBV12-5 | TGTGCTAGTGGTTTGGCGGGGGGTGGCAATCAGCCCCAGCATTTT | CASGLAGGGNQPQHF
- | - | TRBJ2-6 | TRBV29-1 | TGCAGCGTTGAAAGGGGCTCTGGGGCCAACGTCCTGACTTTC | CSVERGSGANVLTF
- | - | TRBJ2-5 | TRBV7-9 | TGTGCCAGCAGCTCTTTCCAGGGGGGCCTGGAGACCCAGTACTTC | CASSSFQGGLETQYF
- | - | TRBJ2-2 | TRBV2 | TGTGCCAGCAGCCTCGGCGGGTCCGGGGAGCTGTTTTTT | CASSLGGSGELFF
- | - | TRBJ2-6 | TRBV10-3 | TGTGCCATCAGCGCCGGGTCTGGGGCCAACGTCCTGACTTTC | CAISAGSGANVLTF